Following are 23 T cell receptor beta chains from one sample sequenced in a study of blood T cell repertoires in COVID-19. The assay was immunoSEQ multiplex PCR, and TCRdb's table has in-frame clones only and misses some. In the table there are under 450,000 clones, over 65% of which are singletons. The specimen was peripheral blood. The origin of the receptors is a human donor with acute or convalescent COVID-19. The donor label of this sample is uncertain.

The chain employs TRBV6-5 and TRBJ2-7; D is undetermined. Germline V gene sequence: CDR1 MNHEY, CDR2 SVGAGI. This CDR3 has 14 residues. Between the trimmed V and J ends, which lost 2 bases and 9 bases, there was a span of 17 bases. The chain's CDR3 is CASSYRPGSRGQYF. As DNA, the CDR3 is TGTGCCAGCAGTTACCGTCCTGGTTCCCGCGGGCAGTACTTC.

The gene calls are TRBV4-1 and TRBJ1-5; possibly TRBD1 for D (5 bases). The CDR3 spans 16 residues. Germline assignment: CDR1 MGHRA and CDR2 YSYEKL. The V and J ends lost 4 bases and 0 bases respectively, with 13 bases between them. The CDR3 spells CASSLLQDPSNQPQHF. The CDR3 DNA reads TGCGCCAGCAGCCTCCTACAGGACCCTAGCAATCAGCCCCAGCATTTT.

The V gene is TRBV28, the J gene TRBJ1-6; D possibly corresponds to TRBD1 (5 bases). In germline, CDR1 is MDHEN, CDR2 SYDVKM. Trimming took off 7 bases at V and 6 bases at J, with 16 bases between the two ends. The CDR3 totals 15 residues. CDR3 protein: CASTPTDLPNSPLHF. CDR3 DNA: TGTGCCAGCACGCCGACAGATCTTCCTAATTCACCCCTCCACTTT. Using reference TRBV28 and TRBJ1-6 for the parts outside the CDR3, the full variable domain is DVKVTQSSRYLVKRTGEKVFLECVQDMDHENMFWYRQDPGLGLRLIYFSYDVKMKEKGDIPEGYSVSREKKERFSLILESASTNQTSMYLCASTPTDLPNSPLHFGNGTRLTVT.

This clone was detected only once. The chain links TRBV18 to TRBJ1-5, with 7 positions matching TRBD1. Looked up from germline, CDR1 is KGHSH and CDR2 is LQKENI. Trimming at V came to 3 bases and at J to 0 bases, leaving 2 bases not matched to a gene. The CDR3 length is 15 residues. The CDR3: CASSPQGDSNQPQHF. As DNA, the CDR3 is TGTGCCAGCTCACCGCAGGGGGATAGCAATCAGCCCCAGCATTTT.

Here the CDR3 reads CASSLGAATNEKLFF. As DNA, the CDR3 is TGTGCCAGCAGCTTAGGGGCCGCAACTAATGAAAAACTGTTTTTT. The chain couples TRBV7-9 to TRBJ1-4; no definite D call. The germline V gene encodes CDR1 SEHNR and CDR2 FQNEAQ (reference sequence). This CDR3 has 15 amino acids. V was clipped by 1 base and J by 0 bases, with 6 bases between them.

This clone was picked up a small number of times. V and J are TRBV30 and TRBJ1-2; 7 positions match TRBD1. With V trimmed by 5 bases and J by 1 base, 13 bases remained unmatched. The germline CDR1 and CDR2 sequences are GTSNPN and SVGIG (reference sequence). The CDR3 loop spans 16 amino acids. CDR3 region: CAWGIFNRGGNYGYTF. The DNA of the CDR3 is TGTGCCTGGGGGATATTCAACAGGGGAGGTAACTATGGCTACACCTTC.

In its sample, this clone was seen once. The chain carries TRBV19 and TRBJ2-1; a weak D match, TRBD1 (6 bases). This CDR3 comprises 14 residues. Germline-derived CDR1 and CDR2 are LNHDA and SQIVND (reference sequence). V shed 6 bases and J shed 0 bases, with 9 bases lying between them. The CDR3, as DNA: TGTGCCAGTAGGGGACATAGCTCCTACAATGAGCAGTTCTTC. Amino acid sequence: CASRGHSSYNEQFF.

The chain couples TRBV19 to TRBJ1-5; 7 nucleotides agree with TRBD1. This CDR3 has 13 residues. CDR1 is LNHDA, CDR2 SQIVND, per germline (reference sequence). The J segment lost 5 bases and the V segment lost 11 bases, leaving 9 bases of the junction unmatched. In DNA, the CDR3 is TGTGCCGCCGATAGACAGGGTCATCAGCCCCAGCATTTT. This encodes CAADRQGHQPQHF. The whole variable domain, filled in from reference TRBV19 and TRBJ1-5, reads DGGITQSPKYLFRKEGQNVTLSCEQNLNHDAMYWYRQDPGQGLRLIYYSQIVNDFQKGDIAEGYSVSREKKESFPLTVTSAQKNPTAFYLCAADRQGHQPQHFGDGTRLSIL.

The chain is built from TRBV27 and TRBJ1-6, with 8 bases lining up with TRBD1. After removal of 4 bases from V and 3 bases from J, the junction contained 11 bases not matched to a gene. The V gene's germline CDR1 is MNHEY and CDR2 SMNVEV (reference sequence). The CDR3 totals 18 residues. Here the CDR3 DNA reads TGTGCCAGCAGTTCCCGGGACAGGACGTGGGGCTATAATTCACCCCTCCACTTT. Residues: CASSSRDRTWGYNSPLHF.

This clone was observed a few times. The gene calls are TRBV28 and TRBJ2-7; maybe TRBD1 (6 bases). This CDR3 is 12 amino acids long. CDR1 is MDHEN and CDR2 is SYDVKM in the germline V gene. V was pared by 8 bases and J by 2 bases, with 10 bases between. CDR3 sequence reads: CASWTDPYEQYF. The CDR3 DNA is TGTGCCAGCTGGACAGACCCCTACGAGCAGTACTTC.

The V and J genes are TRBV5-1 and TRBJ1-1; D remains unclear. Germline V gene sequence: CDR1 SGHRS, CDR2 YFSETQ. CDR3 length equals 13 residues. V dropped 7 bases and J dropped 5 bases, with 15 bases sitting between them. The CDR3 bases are TGCGCCAGCTCCGGGAGGGATGGGACTGAAGCTTTCTTT. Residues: CASSGRDGTEAFF.

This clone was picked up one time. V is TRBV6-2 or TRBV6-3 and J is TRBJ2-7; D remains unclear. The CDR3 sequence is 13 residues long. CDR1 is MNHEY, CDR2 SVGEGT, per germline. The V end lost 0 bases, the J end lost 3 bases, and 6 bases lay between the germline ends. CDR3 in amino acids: CASSYSGLYEQYF. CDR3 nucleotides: TGTGCCAGCAGTTACTCGGGCCTCTACGAGCAGTACTTC.

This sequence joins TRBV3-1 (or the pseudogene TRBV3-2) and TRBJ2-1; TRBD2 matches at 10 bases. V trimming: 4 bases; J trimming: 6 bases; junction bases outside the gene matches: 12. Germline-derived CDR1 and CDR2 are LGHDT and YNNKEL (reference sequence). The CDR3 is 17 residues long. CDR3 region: CASSPGKLAGGSNEQFF. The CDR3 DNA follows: TGTGCCAGCAGCCCGGGCAAATTAGCGGGGGGCAGCAATGAGCAGTTCTTC.

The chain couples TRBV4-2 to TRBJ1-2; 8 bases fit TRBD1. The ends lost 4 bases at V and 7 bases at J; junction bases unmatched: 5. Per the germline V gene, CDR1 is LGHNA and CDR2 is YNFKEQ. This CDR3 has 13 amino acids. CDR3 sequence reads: CASSPNRGSGYTF. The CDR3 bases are TGTGCCAGCAGCCCCAACAGGGGGAGTGGCTACACCTTC.

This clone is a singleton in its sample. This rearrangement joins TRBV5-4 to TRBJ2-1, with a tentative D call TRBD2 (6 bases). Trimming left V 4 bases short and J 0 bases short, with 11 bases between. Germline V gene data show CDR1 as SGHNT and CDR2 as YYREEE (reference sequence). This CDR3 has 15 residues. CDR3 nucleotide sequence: TGTGCCAGCAGCCCTACTAGCAGCTCCTACAATGAGCAGTTCTTC. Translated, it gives CASSPTSSSYNEQFF.

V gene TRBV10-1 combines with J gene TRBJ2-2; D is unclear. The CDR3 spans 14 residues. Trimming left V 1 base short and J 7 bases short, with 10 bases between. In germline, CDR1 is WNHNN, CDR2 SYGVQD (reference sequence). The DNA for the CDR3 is TGCGCCAGCAGTGAGTTCCTACTCGACGGGGAGCTGTTTTTT. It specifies CASSEFLLDGELFF.

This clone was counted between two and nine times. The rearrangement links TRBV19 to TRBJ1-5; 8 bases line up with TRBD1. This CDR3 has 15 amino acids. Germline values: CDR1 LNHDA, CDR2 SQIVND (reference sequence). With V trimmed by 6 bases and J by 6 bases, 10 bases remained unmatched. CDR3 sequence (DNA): TGTGCCAGTAGCATGGGAAACAGGGGGGTTCAGCCCCAGCATTTT. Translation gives CASSMGNRGVQPQHF.

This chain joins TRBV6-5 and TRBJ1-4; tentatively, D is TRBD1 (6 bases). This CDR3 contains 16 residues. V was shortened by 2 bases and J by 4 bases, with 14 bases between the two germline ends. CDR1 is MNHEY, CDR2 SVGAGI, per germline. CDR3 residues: CASSYTYRVGNEKLFF. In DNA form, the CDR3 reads TGTGCCAGCAGTTACACATACAGGGTTGGTAATGAAAAACTGTTTTTT.

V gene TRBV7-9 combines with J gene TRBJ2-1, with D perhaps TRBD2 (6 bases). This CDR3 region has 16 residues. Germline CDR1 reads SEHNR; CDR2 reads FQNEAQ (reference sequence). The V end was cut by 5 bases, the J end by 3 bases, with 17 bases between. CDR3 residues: CASSQSGLAIYNEQFF. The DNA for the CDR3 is TGTGCCAGCAGCCAGTCGGGACTGGCGATCTACAATGAGCAGTTCTTC. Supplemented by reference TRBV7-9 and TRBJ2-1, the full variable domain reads DTGVSQNPRHKITKRGQNVTFRCDPISEHNRLYWYRQTLGQGPEFLTYFQNEAQLEKSRLLSDRFSAERPKGSFSTLEIQRTEQGDSAMYLCASSQSGLAIYNEQFFGPGTRLTVL.

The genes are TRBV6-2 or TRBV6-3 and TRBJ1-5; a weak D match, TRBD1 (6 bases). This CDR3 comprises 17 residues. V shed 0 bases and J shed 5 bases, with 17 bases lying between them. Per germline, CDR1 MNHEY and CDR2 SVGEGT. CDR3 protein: CASSYSLDRTYYQPQHF. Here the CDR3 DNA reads TGTGCCAGCAGTTACTCCCTCGACAGGACATATTATCAGCCCCAGCATTTT.

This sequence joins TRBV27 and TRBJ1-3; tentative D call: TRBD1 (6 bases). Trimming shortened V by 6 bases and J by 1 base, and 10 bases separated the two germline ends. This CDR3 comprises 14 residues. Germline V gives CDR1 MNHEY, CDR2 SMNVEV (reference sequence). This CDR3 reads CASREGGSGNTIYF. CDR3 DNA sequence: TGTGCCAGCAGGGAAGGGGGTTCTGGAAACACCATATATTTT.

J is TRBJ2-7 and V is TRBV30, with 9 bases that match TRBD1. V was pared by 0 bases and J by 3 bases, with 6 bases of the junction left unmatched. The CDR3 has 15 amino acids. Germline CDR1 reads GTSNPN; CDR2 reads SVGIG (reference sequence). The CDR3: CAWSVKGQGRYEQYF. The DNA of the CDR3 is TGTGCCTGGAGTGTGAAGGGACAGGGCCGCTACGAGCAGTACTTC.

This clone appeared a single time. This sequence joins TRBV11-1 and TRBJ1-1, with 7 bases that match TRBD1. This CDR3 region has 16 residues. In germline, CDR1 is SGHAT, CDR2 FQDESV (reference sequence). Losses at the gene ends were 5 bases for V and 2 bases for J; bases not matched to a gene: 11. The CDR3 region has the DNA TGTGCCAGCAGCATCGTCGCGGGGACAGTTAACACTGAAGCTTTCTTT. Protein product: CASSIVAGTVNTEAFF.